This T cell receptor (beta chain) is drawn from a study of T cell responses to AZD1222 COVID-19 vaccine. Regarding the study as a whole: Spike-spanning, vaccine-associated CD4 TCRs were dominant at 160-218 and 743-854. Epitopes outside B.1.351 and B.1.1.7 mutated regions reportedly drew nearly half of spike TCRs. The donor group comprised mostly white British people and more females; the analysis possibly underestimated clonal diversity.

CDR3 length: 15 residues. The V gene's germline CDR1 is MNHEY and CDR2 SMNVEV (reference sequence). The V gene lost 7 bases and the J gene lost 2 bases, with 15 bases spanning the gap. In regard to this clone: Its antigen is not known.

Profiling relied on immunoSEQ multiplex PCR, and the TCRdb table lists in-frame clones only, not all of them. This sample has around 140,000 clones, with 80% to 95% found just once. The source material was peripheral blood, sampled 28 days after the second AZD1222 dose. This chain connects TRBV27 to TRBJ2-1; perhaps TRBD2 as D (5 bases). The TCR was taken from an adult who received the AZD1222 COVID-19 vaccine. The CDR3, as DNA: TGTGCCAGCACCCAACTAGGGTCGGCCTACAATGAGCAGTTCTTC. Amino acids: CASTQLGSAYNEQFF.